This T cell receptor beta chain was identified during a study of blood T cell repertoires in COVID-19. Across the whole study: COVID-19 samples collected from the United States, Italy and Spain covered acute and convalescent phases. Sample material is recorded as cDNA or gDNA derived from T cells, B-cell-depleted T cells, or PBMCs.

The V segment lost 5 bases and the J segment 2 bases; nucleotides outside the gene matches: 4. CDR1 and CDR2 (germline): MNHEY, SVGAGI. This CDR3 is 14 amino acids long. In the original analysis: Amplification of reference gene primers was used by the study to estimate nucleated cell counts. The protocol was immunoSEQ multiplex PCR, while the TCRdb copy is restricted to in-frame clones and leaves out a portion. The V and J calls and clone size were taken over from that table, and D and trimming were inferred from the DNA. The sample shows some 250,000 clones, about 90% of them seen only once. Participants' reported clinical history set cohort assignment.

Material for sequencing was PBMCs or T cells enriched from blood (not recorded which). This sequence joins TRBV6-5 and TRBJ2-7; 9 nucleotides line up with TRBD2. The sequence came from a human donor in a cohort exposed to, infected with or recovered from COVID-19 (not recorded which). The donor label of this sample is uncertain. CDR3 DNA sequence: TGTGCCAGCAGTCCGACTAGCGGAGCCTACGAGCAGTACTTC. Protein: CASSPTSGAYEQYF.